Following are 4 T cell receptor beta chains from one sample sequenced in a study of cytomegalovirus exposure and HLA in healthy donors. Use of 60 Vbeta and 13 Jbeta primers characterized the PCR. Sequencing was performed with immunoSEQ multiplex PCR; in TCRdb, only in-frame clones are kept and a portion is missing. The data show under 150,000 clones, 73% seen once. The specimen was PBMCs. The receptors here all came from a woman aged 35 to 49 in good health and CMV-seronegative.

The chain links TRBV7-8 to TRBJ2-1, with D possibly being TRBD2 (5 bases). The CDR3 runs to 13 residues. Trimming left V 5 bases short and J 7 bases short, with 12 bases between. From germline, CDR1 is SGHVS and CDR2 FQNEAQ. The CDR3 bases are TGTGCCAGCAGCCCCCCGAGGGAGAATGAGCAGTTCTTC. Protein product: CASSPPRENEQFF.

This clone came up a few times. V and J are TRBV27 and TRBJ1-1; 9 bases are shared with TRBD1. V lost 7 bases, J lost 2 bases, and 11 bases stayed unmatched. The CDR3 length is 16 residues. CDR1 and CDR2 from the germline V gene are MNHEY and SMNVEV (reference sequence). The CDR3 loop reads CASKPGQGWGNTEAFF. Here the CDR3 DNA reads TGTGCCAGCAAACCGGGACAGGGATGGGGTAACACTGAAGCTTTCTTT.

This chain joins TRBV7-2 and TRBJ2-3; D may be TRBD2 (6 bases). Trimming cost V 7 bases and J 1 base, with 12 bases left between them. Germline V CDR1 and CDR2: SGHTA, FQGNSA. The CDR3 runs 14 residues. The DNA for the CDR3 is TGTGCCAGCAAGGAGGGCGGGGGCACAGATACGCAGTATTTT. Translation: CASKEGGGTDTQYF. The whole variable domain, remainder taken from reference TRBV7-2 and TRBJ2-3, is GAGVSQSPSNKVTEKGKDVELRCDPISGHTALYWYRQSLGQGLEFLIYFQGNSAPDKSGLPSDRFSAERTGGSVSTLTIQRTQQEDSAVYLCASKEGGGTDTQYFGPGTRLTVL.

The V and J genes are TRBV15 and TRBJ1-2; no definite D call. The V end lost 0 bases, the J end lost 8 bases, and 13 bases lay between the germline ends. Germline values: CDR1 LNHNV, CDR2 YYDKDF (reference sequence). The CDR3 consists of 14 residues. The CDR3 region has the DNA TGTGCCACCAGCAGAGAAGAGGCGCCGCTCGGCTACACCTTC. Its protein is CATSREEAPLGYTF.